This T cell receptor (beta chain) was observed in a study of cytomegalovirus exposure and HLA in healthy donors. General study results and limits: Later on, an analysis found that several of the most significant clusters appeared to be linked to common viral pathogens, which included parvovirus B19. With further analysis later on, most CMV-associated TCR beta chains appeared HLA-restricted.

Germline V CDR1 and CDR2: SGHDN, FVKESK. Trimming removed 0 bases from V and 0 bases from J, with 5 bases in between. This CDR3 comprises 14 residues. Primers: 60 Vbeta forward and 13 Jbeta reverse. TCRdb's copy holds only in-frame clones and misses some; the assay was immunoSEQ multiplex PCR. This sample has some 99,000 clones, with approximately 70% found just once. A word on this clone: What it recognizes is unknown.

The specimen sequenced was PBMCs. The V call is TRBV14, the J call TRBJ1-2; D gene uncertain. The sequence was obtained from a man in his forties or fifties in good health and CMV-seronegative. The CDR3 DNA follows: TGTGCCAGCAGCCAAGACAGGACTAACTATGGCTACACCTTC. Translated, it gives CASSQDRTNYGYTF.